The 15 T cell receptor beta chains presented below share a single source sample, sequenced in a study of long-term antiretroviral therapy in people with HIV. Running of the v3.0 immunoSEQ assay took place at survey level. The protocol was immunoSEQ multiplex PCR, while the TCRdb copy is restricted to in-frame clones and leaves out a portion. The top ten hold less than 9.5% of the sample, which has about 25,000 clones, 80% to 95% seen once. This specimen consisted of unsorted PBMCs, obtained 7.6 years after starting antiretroviral therapy. These receptors came from a woman aged 40 to 49 with HIV.

The chain uses TRBV6-1 and TRBJ2-6, with TRBD2 as a possible D gene (7 bases). The CDR3 is made up of 15 amino acids. Germline V lookup: CDR1 MNHNS, CDR2 SASEGT. Trimming left V 6 bases short and J 2 bases short, with 11 bases between. CDR3 protein: CASRGGDTGANVLTF. CDR3 DNA: TGTGCCAGCAGGGGGGGGGACACTGGGGCCAACGTCCTGACTTTC.

The chain joins TRBV6-6 to TRBJ2-1; weak D call: TRBD1 (6 bases). Trimming removed 6 bases at V and 4 bases at J, with 16 bases between. CDR1 is MNHNY and CDR2 is SVGAGI in the germline V gene (reference sequence). CDR3 size: 15 residues. The CDR3: CASSHNRERYNEQFF. The CDR3 nucleotides are TGTGCCAGCAGCCATAACAGGGAGCGTTACAATGAGCAGTTCTTC.

This chain links TRBV10-3 with TRBJ1-5; 7 bases map to TRBD1. This CDR3 comprises 16 residues. V lost 10 bases to trimming and J lost 0 bases; unmatched junction nucleotides: 12. Germline V CDR1 and CDR2: ENHRY, SYGVKD. In DNA form, the CDR3 reads TGTGCCACCGGAGGGGCAGGGGGGTATAGCAATCAGCCCCAGCATTTT. It is translated as CATGGAGGYSNQPQHF.

The chain joins TRBV5-1 to TRBJ2-7; 10 bases are shared with TRBD1. The CDR3 is made up of 15 amino acids. Trimming cost V 0 bases and J 5 bases; bases outside gene matches: 5. From germline, CDR1 is SGHRS and CDR2 YFSETQ. CDR3 protein: CASSLEGQGMDEQYF. DNA of the CDR3: TGCGCCAGCAGCTTGGAGGGACAGGGGATGGACGAGCAGTACTTC.

The V call is TRBV7-8, the J call TRBJ2-5, with 10 positions matching TRBD1. The germline CDR1 and CDR2 sequences are SGHVS and FQNEAQ. CDR3 length: 14 residues. J gave up 5 bases and V 0 bases, and 0 bases lay outside the gene matches. This chain's CDR3 is CASSLATGGETQYF. For the CDR3, the DNA is TGTGCCAGCAGCTTAGCGACAGGGGGCGAGACCCAGTACTTC. The entire variable domain, with the rest obtained from reference TRBV7-8 and TRBJ2-5, is as follows: GAGVSQSPRYKVAKRGQDVALRCDPISGHVSLFWYQQALGQGPEFLTYFQNEAQLDKSGLPSDRFFAERPEGSVSTLKIQRTQQEDSAVYLCASSLATGGETQYFGPGTRLLVL.

The chain carries TRBV2 and TRBJ2-5; TRBD2 might be the D (5 bases). Between the trimmed V and J ends, which lost 7 bases and 5 bases, there was a span of 11 bases. Germline lookup yields CDR1 SNHLY and CDR2 FYNNEI. This CDR3 spans 12 amino acids. In DNA, the CDR3 is TGTGCCAGCAAGAGCGGTGCGGAGACCCAGTACTTC. As protein: CASKSGAETQYF.

The chain is built from TRBV30 and TRBJ1-6; D gene unclear. The germline V and J ends were trimmed by 1 base and 10 bases, with 11 bases remaining between them. Germline-derived CDR1 and CDR2 are GTSNPN and SVGIG (reference sequence). The CDR3 totals 13 residues. The CDR3: CAWSEQMGSPLHF. The CDR3, as DNA: TGTGCCTGGAGTGAACAGATGGGGTCACCCCTCCACTTT.

The chain is built from TRBV4-3 and TRBJ1-2; 7 bases match TRBD1. Losses at the gene ends were 0 bases for V and 6 bases for J; bases not matched to a gene: 1. Per the germline V gene, CDR1 is LGHNA and CDR2 is YSLEER. This CDR3 region has 13 residues. The CDR3 sequence is CASSQDRGNGYTF. The CDR3 DNA sequence: TGCGCCAGCAGCCAAGACAGGGGGAATGGCTACACCTTC.

The CDR3 reads CASSLTGFSYEQYF. CDR3 nucleotides: TGCGCCAGCAGCTTGACAGGATTTTCCTACGAGCAGTACTTC. V is TRBV5-1 and J is TRBJ2-7; possibly TRBD1 for D (5 bases). CDR1 is SGHRS and CDR2 is YFSETQ in the germline V gene. CDR3 length: 14 amino acids. Trimming left V 1 base short and J 1 base short, with 9 bases between.

The chain combines TRBV5-5 with TRBJ2-3, with TRBD2 matching over 7 bases. Germline trimming cut 0 bases from V and 8 bases from J; bases unmatched to any gene: 12. CDR1 SGHKS and CDR2 YYEKEE come from the germline V gene (reference sequence). The CDR3 loop spans 16 amino acids. The CDR3 here is CASSLESGAPLGTQYF. The CDR3 DNA is TGTGCCAGCAGCTTGGAGAGCGGGGCCCCCCTTGGTACGCAGTATTTT.

The V gene is TRBV10-3, the J gene TRBJ2-1; 8 bases are shared with TRBD2. The CDR3 contains 15 residues. Germline trimming cut 6 bases from V and 1 base from J; bases unmatched to any gene: 5. Germline V gene lookup returns CDR1 ENHRY and CDR2 SYGVKD. CDR3 sequence (DNA): TGTGCCATCAGGAATAGCGGGGCATCCTACAATGAGCAGTTCTTC. This sequence encodes CAIRNSGASYNEQFF.

The chain uses TRBV7-2 and TRBJ2-7; either TRBD1 or TRBD2 may supply D (5 bases each). The germline V gene encodes CDR1 SGHTA and CDR2 FQGNSA. The CDR3 consists of 14 residues. V gave up 7 bases and J gave up 2 bases, with 15 bases separating them. CDR3 amino acids: CASNRPGATYEQYF. The CDR3 DNA follows: TGTGCCAGCAACCGTCCCGGGGCCACCTACGAGCAGTACTTC.

V gene TRBV10-3 combines with J gene TRBJ2-2; D gene ambiguous. Trimming cost V 9 bases and J 7 bases, with 12 bases left between them. The CDR3 contains 12 residues. Germline loops: CDR1 ENHRY, CDR2 SYGVKD. CDR3 sequence (DNA): TGTGCCATTGATAAGGGTGGCGGGGAGCTGTTTTTT. Amino acid sequence: CAIDKGGGELFF.

The chain combines TRBV4-1 with TRBJ2-1; the D is unclear. Trimming removed 1 base from V and 3 bases from J, with 13 bases in between. Per germline, CDR1 MGHRA and CDR2 YSYEKL. The CDR3 extends over 16 amino acids. As DNA, the CDR3 is TGCGCCAGCAGCCAAGGCTTCCAAGGGATCTACAATGAGCAGTTCTTC. Amino acid sequence: CASSQGFQGIYNEQFF.

V is TRBV18 and J is TRBJ1-1; TRBD1 might be the D (6 bases). The CDR3 sequence is 16 residues long. V shed 5 bases and J shed 4 bases, with 20 bases lying between them. Germline-derived CDR1 and CDR2 are KGHSH and LQKENI. The CDR3 DNA follows: TGTGCCAGCTCATCTTCCCTCCTACAGGGACTCACTGAAGCTTTCTTT. This sequence encodes CASSSSLLQGLTEAFF. Filled out from reference TRBV18 and TRBJ1-1, the complete variable domain reads NAGVMQNPRHLVRRRGQEARLRCSPMKGHSHVYWYRQLPEEGLKFMVYLQKENIIDESGMPKERFSAEFPKEGPSILRIQQVVRGDSAAYFCASSSSLLQGLTEAFFGQGTRLTVV.